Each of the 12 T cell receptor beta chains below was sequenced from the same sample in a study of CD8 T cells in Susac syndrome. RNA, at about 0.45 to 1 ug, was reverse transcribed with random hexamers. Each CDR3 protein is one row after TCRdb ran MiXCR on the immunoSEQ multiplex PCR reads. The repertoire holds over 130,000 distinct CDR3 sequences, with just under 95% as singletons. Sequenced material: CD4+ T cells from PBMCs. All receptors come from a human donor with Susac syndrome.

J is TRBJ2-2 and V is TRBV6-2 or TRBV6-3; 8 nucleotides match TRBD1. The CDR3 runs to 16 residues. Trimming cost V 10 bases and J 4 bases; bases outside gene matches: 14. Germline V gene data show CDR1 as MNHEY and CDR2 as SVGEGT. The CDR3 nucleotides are TGTGCCATTTCCCCGTTGGGACAGGCGGCCACCGGGGAGCTGTTTTTT. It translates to CAISPLGQAATGELFF.

The CDR3 is CAWSSEQVGTQHF. The CDR3 region has the DNA TGTGCCTGGAGCTCCGAACAGGTGGGGACCCAGCATTTT. The V call is TRBV30, the J call TRBJ1-5, with D tentatively TRBD1 (5 bases). Germline assignment: CDR1 GTSNPN and CDR2 SVGIG (reference sequence). This CDR3 comprises 13 residues. V was pared by 3 bases and J by 11 bases, with 17 bases between.

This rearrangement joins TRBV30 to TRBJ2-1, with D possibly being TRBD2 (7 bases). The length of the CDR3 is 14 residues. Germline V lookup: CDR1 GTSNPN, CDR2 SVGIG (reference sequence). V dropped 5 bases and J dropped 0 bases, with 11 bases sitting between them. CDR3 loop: CAWGGGGSYNEQFF. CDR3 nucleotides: TGTGCCTGGGGGGGCGGGGGCTCCTACAATGAGCAGTTCTTC.

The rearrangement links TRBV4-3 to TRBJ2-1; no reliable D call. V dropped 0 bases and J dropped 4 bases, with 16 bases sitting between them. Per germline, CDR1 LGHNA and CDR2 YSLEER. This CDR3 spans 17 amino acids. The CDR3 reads CASSQDQAKSGYNEQFF. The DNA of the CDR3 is TGCGCCAGCAGCCAAGATCAGGCCAAATCGGGTTACAATGAGCAGTTCTTC.

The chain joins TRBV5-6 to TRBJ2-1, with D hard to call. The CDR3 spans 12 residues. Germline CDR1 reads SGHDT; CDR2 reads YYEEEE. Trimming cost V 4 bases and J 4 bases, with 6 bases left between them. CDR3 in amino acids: CASSLQYNEQFF. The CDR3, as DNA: TGTGCCAGCAGCCTCCAGTACAATGAGCAGTTCTTC.

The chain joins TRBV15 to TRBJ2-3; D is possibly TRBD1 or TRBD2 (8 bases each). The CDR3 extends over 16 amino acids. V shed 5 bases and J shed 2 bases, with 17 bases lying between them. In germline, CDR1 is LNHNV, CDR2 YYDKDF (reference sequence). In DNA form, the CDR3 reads TGTGCCACCAGCCGCGGGGGGACAGGAAACACAGATACGCAGTATTTT. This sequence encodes CATSRGGTGNTDTQYF.

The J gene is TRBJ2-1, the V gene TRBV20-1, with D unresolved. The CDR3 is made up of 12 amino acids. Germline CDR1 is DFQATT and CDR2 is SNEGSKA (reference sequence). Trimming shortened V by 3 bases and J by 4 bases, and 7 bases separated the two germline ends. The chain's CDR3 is CSARGPYNEQFF. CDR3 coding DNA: TGCAGTGCTAGGGGTCCATACAATGAGCAGTTCTTC.

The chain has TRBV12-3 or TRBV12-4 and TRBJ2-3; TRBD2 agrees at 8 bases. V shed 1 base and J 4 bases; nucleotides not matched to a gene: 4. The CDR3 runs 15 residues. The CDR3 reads CASSLGTSRADTQYF. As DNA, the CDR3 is TGTGCCAGCAGTTTAGGGACTAGCCGTGCAGATACGCAGTATTTT.

The CDR3, as DNA: TGTGCCAGCAAAATCGCGGGGACAGGGGGCACTGAAGCTTTCTTT. Translated: CASKIAGTGGTEAFF. V is TRBV12-3 or TRBV12-4 and J is TRBJ1-1; 11 bases align to TRBD1. This CDR3 contains 15 residues. The ends lost 7 bases at V and 4 bases at J; junction bases unmatched: 8.

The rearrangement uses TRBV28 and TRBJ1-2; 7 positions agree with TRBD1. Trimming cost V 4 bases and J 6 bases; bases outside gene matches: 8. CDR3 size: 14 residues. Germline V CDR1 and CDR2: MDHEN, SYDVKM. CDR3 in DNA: TGTGCCAGCAGTTCCTCGTACGACAGGGATGGCTACACCTTC. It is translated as CASSSSYDRDGYTF.

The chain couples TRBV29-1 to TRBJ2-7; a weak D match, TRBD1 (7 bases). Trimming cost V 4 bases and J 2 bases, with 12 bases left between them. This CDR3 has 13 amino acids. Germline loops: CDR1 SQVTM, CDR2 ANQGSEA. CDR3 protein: CSVVPGGPYEQYF. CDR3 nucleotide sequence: TGCAGCGTTGTACCAGGGGGGCCCTACGAGCAGTACTTC.

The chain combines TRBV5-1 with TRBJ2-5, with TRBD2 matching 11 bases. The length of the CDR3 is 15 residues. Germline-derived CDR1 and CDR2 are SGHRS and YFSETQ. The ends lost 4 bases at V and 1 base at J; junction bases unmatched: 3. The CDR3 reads CASSHGLAGQETQYF. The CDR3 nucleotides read TGCGCCAGCAGCCACGGACTAGCGGGCCAAGAGACCCAGTACTTC.